Listed here are 16 T cell receptor beta chains from one sample, sequenced in a study of esophageal squamous cell carcinoma under preoperative chemotherapy (dated by TCRdb to between 2018 and 2020). Read against the paper, the sample's time point label means: after preoperative PTX-NDP chemotherapy. Library preparation employed PCR. Sequencing was performed on a HiSeq X Ten. The public reads were reanalyzed by TCRdb: fastp trimming at Q25, MiXCR alignment, in-frame beta chains only. Every distinct CDR3 protein forms one entry, paired with its most common genes and DNA. The sample data list about 32,000 distinct CDR3 sequences, and approximately 51% of these were observed just once. The ten largest clones add up to 20% to 25% of the sample. Sample collection was performed from a patient given preoperative chemotherapy. The receptors derive from a human donor with esophageal squamous cell carcinoma. The donor label of this sample is uncertain.

This chain uses TRBV7-2 with TRBJ2-1, with TRBD2 identical over 8 bases. Germline values: CDR1 SGHTA, CDR2 FQGNSA. CDR3 length: 14 residues. V lost 3 bases and J lost 15; bases outside the gene matches: 13. The CDR3 sequence is CASSFRTSSFPPFF. The CDR3 nucleotides are TGTGCCAGCAGCTTCCGGACTAGCTCTTTCCCCCCGTTCTTC.

The rearrangement links TRBV4-3 to TRBJ1-2; 12 bases align to TRBD1. Germline CDR1 is LGHNA and CDR2 is YSLEER. V shed 1 base, J shed 2 bases, and the junction held 14 bases outside the gene matches. The CDR3 totals 20 residues. CDR3 protein: CASSQALTGTGGAGNYGYTF. The CDR3 nucleotides are TGCGCCAGCAGCCAAGCATTGACCGGGACAGGGGGCGCGGGGAACTATGGCTACACCTTC.

This clonotype was picked up many times. V and J are TRBV12-3 or TRBV12-4 and TRBJ2-1; a weak D match, TRBD2 (6 bases). The CDR3 is 12 residues long. The V gene lost 6 bases and the J gene lost 15 bases, with 18 bases spanning the gap. The CDR3 spells CASRTPGGVVFF. The CDR3 DNA follows: TGTGCCAGCAGGACCCCTGGCGGGGTTGTGTTCTTC.

On this clonotype itself: The germline gene is not matched at one end of the junction; a read error may be the cause. This chain connects TRBV7-9 to TRBJ2-1, with 7 bases identical to TRBD2. This CDR3 is built from 17 residues. Germline values: CDR1 SEHNR, CDR2 FQNEAQ (reference sequence). CDR3 sequence reads: CARSWGGGGGTYNEQFF. CDR3 bases: TGTGCCAGGAGCTGGGGGGGGGGGGGGGGGACCTACAATGAGCAGTTCTTC.

This clonotype has just a few counts. The chain combines TRBV7-7 with TRBJ2-3; 10 positions agree with TRBD1. The CDR3 covers 15 residues. Germline V gene data show CDR1 as SSHAT and CDR2 as FNYEAQ (reference sequence). The V segment lost 5 bases and the J segment 4 bases; nucleotides outside the gene matches: 6. CDR3 loop: CASSPSDRGPDTQYF. CDR3 sequence (DNA): TGTGCCAGCAGCCCATCAGACAGGGGGCCAGATACGCAGTATTTT.

Details on this clonotype: The conserved phenylalanine or tryptophan normally closing the CDR3 is absent here, so this likely arose from a read error. The limits of the CDR3 on the DNA are not certain, so only TCRdb's listed CDR3 is given. V gene TRBV7-8 combines with J gene TRBJ2-5; TRBD2 is the table's D call, not checked against the DNA. In germline, CDR1 is SGHVS, CDR2 FQNEAQ. The CDR3 comprises 18 residues, both ends counted. CDR3 in amino acids: CASSSPGLAGGYPETQHL.

The chain has TRBV19 and TRBJ2-5; 10 bases map to TRBD1. In germline, CDR1 is LNHDA, CDR2 SQIVND (reference sequence). This CDR3 region has 14 residues. Unmatched junction bases numbered 7, after V lost 8 bases and J lost 4 bases. DNA for the CDR3: TGTGCCAGTGCAGAGACAGGGGGCGGAGAGACCCAGTACTTC. This sequence encodes CASAETGGGETQYF. Full variable domain (missing parts from reference TRBV19 and TRBJ2-5): DGGITQSPKYLFRKEGQNVTLSCEQNLNHDAMYWYRQDPGQGLRLIYYSQIVNDFQKGDIAEGYSVSREKKESFPLTVTSAQKNPTAFYLCASAETGGGETQYFGPGTRLLVL.

Remarks on this clonotype: The germline gene is not matched at one end of the junction; a read error may be the cause. This chain joins TRBV12-3 or TRBV12-4 and TRBJ2-2, with TRBD1 as a possible D gene (5 bases). The CDR3 consists of 19 residues. Here the CDR3 reads CASSLASLSQGVSTGKLYF. CDR3 in DNA: TGTGCCAGCAGTTTAGCGTCGCTTAGCCAGGGTGTGAGCACCGGTAAGCTGTATTTT.

The gene calls are TRBV7-2 and TRBJ2-5; TRBD2 matches 9 bases. The trim removed 8 bases at V and 11 bases at J, leaving 15 bases unmatched. The germline V gene has CDR1 SGHTA and CDR2 FQGNSA. The CDR3 covers 14 residues. CDR3 bases: TGTGCCAGCGGACGAAGGCGGGAGGGCCGGGAGCAGTACTTC. The encoded protein is CASGRRREGREQYF.

This clonotype came up many times. The J gene is TRBJ1-2, the V gene TRBV11-3, with 7 bases matching TRBD1. The germline CDR1 and CDR2 sequences are SGHNT and YENEEA. This CDR3 has 15 residues. V gave up 5 bases and J gave up 3 bases; unmatched junction bases: 9. CDR3 in amino acids: CASSKRQGPYYGYTF. The DNA of the CDR3 is TGTGCCAGCAGCAAGAGACAGGGACCTTACTATGGCTACACCTTC. The complete variable domain, with remaining parts taken from reference TRBV11-3 and TRBJ1-2, reads EAGVVQSPRYKIIEKKQPVAFWCNPISGHNTLYWYLQNLGQGPELLIRYENEEAVDDSQLPKDRFSAERLKGVDSTLKIQPAELGDSAVYLCASSKRQGPYYGYTFGSGTRLTVV.

The chain couples TRBV6-1 to TRBJ2-5; TRBD1 matches 7 bases. Unmatched junction bases numbered 12, after V lost 6 bases and J lost 5 bases. Germline values: CDR1 MNHNS, CDR2 SASEGT. This CDR3 is built from 15 residues. The CDR3 region is CASRGDSRAWETQYF. The CDR3 DNA follows: TGTGCCAGCAGGGGGGACAGCCGAGCGTGGGAGACCCAGTACTTC.

The CDR3 reads CASSLLPSPRNEQFF. The CDR3 DNA reads TGTGCCAGCAGCTTATTGCCTAGTCCGCGCAATGAGCAGTTCTTC. The rearrangement links TRBV7-3 to TRBJ2-1; D is unclear. CDR1 and CDR2 (germline): SGHTA, FQGTGA. The V end was cut by 2 bases, the J end by 6 bases, with 14 bases between. This CDR3 contains 15 residues.

The J gene is TRBJ2-3, the V gene TRBV7-2; D may correspond to TRBD1 or TRBD2 (6 bases each). The CDR3 covers 16 residues. Between the trimmed V and J ends, which lost 5 bases and 3 bases, there was a span of 18 bases. Germline V gives CDR1 SGHTA, CDR2 FQGNSA. The CDR3 spells CASSPTLGGWTDTQYF. CDR3 DNA sequence: TGTGCCAGCAGCCCGACACTCGGGGGCTGGACAGATACGCAGTATTTT.

In the case of this clonotype: One junction end does not reproduce the germline sequence, and a read error may be involved. The chain has TRBV7-6 and TRBJ2-3; D possibly matches TRBD1 or TRBD2 (7 bases each). Germline CDR1 SGHVS, CDR2 FNYEAQ. CDR3 length equals 14 residues. The CDR3 DNA reads as TGTGGCAGCAGGGGGGGGGGGTTCAAAGACACGCAGTATTTC. It specifies CGSRGGGFKDTQYF.

This clonotype was recorded at least ten times. This rearrangement joins TRBV6-5 to TRBJ2-7; 8 bases map to TRBD1. The CDR3 consists of 16 residues. Germline CDR1 reads MNHEY; CDR2 reads SVGAGI. The junction had 6 bases not matched to a gene; V was cut back by 0 bases and J by 2 bases. CDR3 sequence (DNA): TGTGCCAGCAGTTACTCGCCCGAGACAGGGGCCTACGAGCAGTACTTC. Its translation is CASSYSPETGAYEQYF.

V gene TRBV12-3 or TRBV12-4 combines with J gene TRBJ2-2; 13 bases map to TRBD2. This CDR3 is 18 amino acids long. After removal of 0 bases from V and 7 bases from J, the junction contained 8 bases not matched to a gene. The CDR3 loop reads CASSLALLAGGPGGELFF. The CDR3 DNA sequence: TGTGCCAGCAGTTTAGCGCTACTAGCGGGAGGGCCCGGCGGGGAGCTGTTTTTT.